This TCR beta chain is drawn from a study of shared clonotypes between healthy human individuals. Study-level results: Relative to clonotypes present in all four donors, those not shared had lower generation probabilities. Blood was the only sampled material, and tissue repertoires likely differ.

Produced via immunoSEQ multiplex PCR; TCRdb's table is partial and in-frame only. The sample lists 150,000 to 200,000 clones, around 93% occurring once. About this clone itself: The antigen is not known.

Recent vaccinations or acute infections were absent in the healthy HIV-negative adult donors. The sequenced sample was naive CD4+ T cells sorted from blood. Subset in this sample: CD45RA+ positively selected. The clonotype comes from a woman aged 30 to 39 in good health.

The CDR3 here is CASSYDRGSNQPQHF. CDR3 DNA: TGTGCCAGCAGTTACGACAGGGGAAGCAATCAGCCCCAGCATTTT. The chain joins TRBV6-5 to TRBJ1-5; TRBD1 agrees at 8 bases. The ends lost 2 bases at V and 1 base at J; junction bases unmatched: 1. The CDR3 totals 15 residues. Germline V lookup: CDR1 MNHEY, CDR2 SVGAGI.